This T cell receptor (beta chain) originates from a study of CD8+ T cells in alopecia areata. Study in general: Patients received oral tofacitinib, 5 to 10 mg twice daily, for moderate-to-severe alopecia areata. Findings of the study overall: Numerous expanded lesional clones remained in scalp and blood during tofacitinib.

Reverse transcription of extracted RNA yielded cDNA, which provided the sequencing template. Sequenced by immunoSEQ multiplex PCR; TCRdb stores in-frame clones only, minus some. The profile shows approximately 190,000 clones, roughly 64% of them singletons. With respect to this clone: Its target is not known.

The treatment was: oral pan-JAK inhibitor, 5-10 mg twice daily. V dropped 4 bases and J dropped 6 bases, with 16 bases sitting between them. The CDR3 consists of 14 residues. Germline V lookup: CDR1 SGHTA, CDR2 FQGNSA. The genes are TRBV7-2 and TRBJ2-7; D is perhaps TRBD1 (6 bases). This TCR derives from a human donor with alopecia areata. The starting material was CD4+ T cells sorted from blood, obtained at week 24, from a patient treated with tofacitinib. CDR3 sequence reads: CASSSQGSVSEQYF. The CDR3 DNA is TGTGCCAGCAGCTCGCAGGGGAGTGTAAGCGAGCAGTACTTC.